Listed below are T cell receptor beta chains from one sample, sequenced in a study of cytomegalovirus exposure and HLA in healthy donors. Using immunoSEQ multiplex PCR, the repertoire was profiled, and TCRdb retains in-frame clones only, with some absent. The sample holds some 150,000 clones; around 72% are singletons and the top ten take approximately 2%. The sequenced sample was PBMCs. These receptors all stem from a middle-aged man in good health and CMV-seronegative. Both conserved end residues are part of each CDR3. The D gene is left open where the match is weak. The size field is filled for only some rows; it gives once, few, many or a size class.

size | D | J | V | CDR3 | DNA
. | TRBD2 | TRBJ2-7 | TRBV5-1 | CASSYVLAGGSYEQYF | TGCGCCAGCAGCTACGTACTAGCGGGGGGATCTTACGAGCAGTACTTC
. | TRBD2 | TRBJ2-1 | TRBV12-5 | CASGLVRAGGPREQFF | TGTGCTAGTGGTTTGGTAAGGGCGGGAGGGCCAAGGGAGCAGTTCTTC
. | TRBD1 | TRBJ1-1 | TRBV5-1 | CASSRGPSGNTEAFF | TGCGCCAGCAGCAGGGGGCCGTCGGGAAACACTGAAGCTTTCTTT
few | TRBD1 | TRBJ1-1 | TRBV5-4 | CASRYTGATEAFF | TGTGCCAGCAGGTATACAGGGGCCACTGAAGCTTTCTTT
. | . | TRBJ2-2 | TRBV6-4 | CASSDTLAGELFF | TGTGCCAGCAGTGACACATTGGCCGGGGAGCTGTTTTTT
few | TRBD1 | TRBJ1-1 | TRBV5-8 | CASSFTGGWTEAFF | TGTGCCAGCAGCTTCACAGGGGGCTGGACTGAAGCTTTCTTT
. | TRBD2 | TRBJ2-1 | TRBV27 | CASSFAGVFGEQFF | TGTGCCAGCAGTTTTGCGGGAGTTTTTGGTGAGCAGTTCTTC
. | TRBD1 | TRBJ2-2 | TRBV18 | CASSQTGPGELFF | TGTGCCAGCTCACAGACAGGGCCCGGGGAGCTGTTTTTT
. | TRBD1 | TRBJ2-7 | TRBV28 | CASSLVKSSGGYEQYF | TGTGCCAGCAGTTTAGTTAAAAGCTCAGGGGGCTACGAGCAGTACTTC
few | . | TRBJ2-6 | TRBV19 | CASSVDSYSGANVLTF | TGTGCCAGTAGTGTCGACAGCTACTCTGGGGCCAACGTCCTGACTTTC
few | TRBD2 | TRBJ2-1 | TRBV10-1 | CASSEAQRGGKPYNEQFF | TGCGCCAGCAGTGAGGCCCAGCGGGGGGGCAAGCCCTACAATGAGCAGTTCTTC
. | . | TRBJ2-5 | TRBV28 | CASSRPGQIEETQYF | TGTGCCAGCAGTCGCCCGGGACAAATAGAAGAGACCCAGTACTTC
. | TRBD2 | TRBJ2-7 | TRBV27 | CASSPWTSGSHEQYF | TGTGCCAGCAGTCCCTGGACTAGCGGGAGCCACGAGCAGTACTTC
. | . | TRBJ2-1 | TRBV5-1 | CASSLVLVGRGEQFF | TGCGCCAGCAGCTTGGTACTTGTTGGCAGGGGTGAGCAGTTCTTC
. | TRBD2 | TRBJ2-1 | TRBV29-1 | CSVSTSGSYNEQFF | TGCAGCGTCTCGACTAGCGGGAGCTACAATGAGCAGTTCTTC
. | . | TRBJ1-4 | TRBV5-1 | CASSLVSATNEKLFF | TGCGCCAGCAGCTTGGTCAGCGCAACTAATGAAAAACTGTTTTTT
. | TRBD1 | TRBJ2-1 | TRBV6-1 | CASSVNRGEQFF | TGTGCCAGCAGTGTCAACAGGGGTGAGCAGTTCTTC
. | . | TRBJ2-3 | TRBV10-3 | CAISESPDYPGTDTQYF | TGTGCCATCAGTGAGTCGCCGGACTACCCGGGAACAGATACGCAGTATTTT
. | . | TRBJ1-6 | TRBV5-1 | CASSLQGSSNSPLHF | TGCGCCAGCAGCTTGCAGGGCAGTTCCAATTCACCCCTCCACTTT
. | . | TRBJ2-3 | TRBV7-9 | CASSSGLSTDTQYF | TGTGCCAGCAGCTCGGGACTTTCCACAGATACGCAGTATTTT
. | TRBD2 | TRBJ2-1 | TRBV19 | CASSILTSGPLKEQFF | TGTGCCAGTAGTATACTGACTAGCGGACCCCTTAAGGAGCAGTTCTTC
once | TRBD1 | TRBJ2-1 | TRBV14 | CASSRVQGARNEQFF | TGTGCCAGCAGCCGCGTCCAGGGGGCAAGGAATGAGCAGTTCTTC
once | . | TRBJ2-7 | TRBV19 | CASSIVRQRAVGGGEQYF | TGTGCCAGTAGTATAGTGCGACAGCGAGCGGTGGGAGGTGGCGAGCAGTACTTC
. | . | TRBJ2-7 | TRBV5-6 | CASSSLPGDSYEQYF | TGTGCCAGCAGCTCCCTCCCAGGTGACTCCTACGAGCAGTACTTC
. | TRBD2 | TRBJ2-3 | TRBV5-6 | CASSSPGLARDTQYF | TGTGCCAGCAGCTCACCGGGACTAGCGCGGGATACGCAGTATTTT
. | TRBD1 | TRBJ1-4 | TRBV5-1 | CASSLYLDRQGEKLFF | TGCGCCAGCAGCTTATACCTGGACAGGCAAGGTGAAAAACTGTTTTTT
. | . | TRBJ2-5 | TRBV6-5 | CASSWQGIRGETQYF | TGTGCCAGCAGTTGGCAGGGGATTCGGGGTGAGACCCAGTACTTC
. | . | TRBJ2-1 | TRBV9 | CASSVGGQYNEQFF | TGTGCCAGCAGCGTAGGTGGACAGTACAATGAGCAGTTCTTC
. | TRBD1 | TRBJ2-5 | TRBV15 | CATSPRTGANQETQYF | TGTGCCACCAGCCCTCGGACAGGGGCAAACCAAGAGACCCAGTACTTC
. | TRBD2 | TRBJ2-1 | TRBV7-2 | CASSPRGGTSGYNEQFF | TGTGCCAGCAGCCCCCGTGGCGGGACTAGCGGTTACAATGAGCAGTTCTTC
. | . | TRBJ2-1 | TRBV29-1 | CSVEDGGSREQFF | TGCAGCGTTGAAGATGGGGGGTCGCGTGAGCAGTTCTTC
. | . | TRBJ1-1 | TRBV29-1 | CSVEAHAWNTEAFF | TGCAGTGTGGAGGCCCACGCTTGGAACACTGAAGCTTTCTTT
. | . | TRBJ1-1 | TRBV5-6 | CASSFSINTEAFF | TGTGCCAGCAGCTTTAGTATAAACACTGAAGCTTTCTTT
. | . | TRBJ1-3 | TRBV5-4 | CAVQGPRNTIYF | TGTGCCGTACAGGGACCGAGAAACACCATATATTTT
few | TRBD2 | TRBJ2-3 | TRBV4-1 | CASSLTSDATTDTQYF | TGCGCCAGCAGCCTCACTAGCGACGCGACCACAGATACGCAGTATTTT
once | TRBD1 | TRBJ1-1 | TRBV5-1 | CASSLGGQGSGTEAFF | TGCGCCAGCAGCTTGGGGGGACAGGGGTCGGGAACTGAAGCTTTCTTT
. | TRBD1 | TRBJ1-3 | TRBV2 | CASKGGQPHSGNTIYF | TGTGCCAGCAAGGGGGGACAGCCTCACTCTGGAAACACCATATATTTT
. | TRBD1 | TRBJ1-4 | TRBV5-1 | CASSLLGADRGSEKLFF | TGCGCCAGCAGCTTGTTGGGGGCCGACAGGGGGTCTGAAAAACTGTTTTTT
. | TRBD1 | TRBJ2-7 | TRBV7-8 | CASSTTGWVSYEQYF | TGTGCCAGCAGCACGACAGGGTGGGTCTCCTACGAGCAGTACTTC
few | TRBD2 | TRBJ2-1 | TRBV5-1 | CASRAGGAYNEQFF | TGCGCCAGCCGGGCGGGGGGGGCCTACAATGAGCAGTTCTTC
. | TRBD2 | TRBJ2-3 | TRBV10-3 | CANKGLAGDTQYF | TGTGCCAACAAAGGACTAGCAGGAGATACGCAGTATTTT
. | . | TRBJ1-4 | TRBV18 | CASSPAATNEKLFF | TGTGCCAGCTCACCCGCGGCAACTAATGAAAAACTGTTTTTT